The 5 T cell receptor beta chains presented below share a single source sample, sequenced in a study of OX40 agonist ivuxolimab in advanced cancers. Library construction relied on the immunoSEQ multiplex PCR assay. The clones in this table, taken by TCRdb from immuneACCESS, are in-frame only. Not every clone is retained; where verified, under half of the shortfall comes from an unresolved V gene, and the cause of the rest is unknown. The sample table lists about 10,000 clones, 70% to 80% of them with a count of one. In total, the top ten clones hold roughly 20% of the sample. The sample in question was CD4+ or CD8+ T cells sorted from blood, obtained in a trial of the OX40 agonist ivuxolimab. The source is an adult with an advanced solid tumor such as melanoma, head and neck, liver or kidney cancer.

The DNA of the CDR3 is TGCGCCAGCAGCCAAGTCTTGGATTCACCCCTCCACTTT. Amino acids: CASSQVLDSPLHF. This chain uses TRBV4-3 with TRBJ1-6; D gene ambiguous. Trimming took off 1 base at V and 8 bases at J, with 6 bases between the two ends. The CDR3 has 13 amino acids. From germline, CDR1 is LGHNA and CDR2 YSLEER.

V is TRBV15 and J is TRBJ2-6; TRBD1 or TRBD2 may be the D gene (5 bases each). V was clipped by 0 bases and J by 0 bases, with 15 bases between them. CDR3 length equals 19 residues. Germline V CDR1 and CDR2: LNHNV, YYDKDF (reference sequence). As DNA, the CDR3 is TGTGCCACCAGCAGAGACCGTGGGGGAGACCACTCTGGGGCCAACGTCCTGACTTTC. Protein sequence: CATSRDRGGDHSGANVLTF.

Only a few counts were recorded for this clone. This chain joins TRBV4-1 and TRBJ2-3; no reliable D call. The CDR3 spans 15 residues. Trimming pared 4 bases from V and 0 bases from J, leaving 11 bases between. The germline V gene encodes CDR1 MGHRA and CDR2 YSYEKL. CDR3 loop: CASSRSAASTDTQYF. The CDR3 DNA reads TGCGCCAGCAGCCGTTCGGCAGCAAGCACAGATACGCAGTATTTT.

The chain couples TRBV29-1 to TRBJ2-7; possible D gene TRBD1, 6 bases. Trimming cost V 5 bases and J 5 bases, with 13 bases left between them. This CDR3 is built from 12 residues. The germline CDR1 and CDR2 sequences are SQVTM and ANQGSEA. In DNA form, the CDR3 reads TGCAGCGTTATAACCGGGACAAACGAGCAGTACTTC. It translates to CSVITGTNEQYF.

The chain combines TRBV6-5 with TRBJ2-1; no clear D gene. From germline, CDR1 is MNHEY and CDR2 SVGAGI. The ends were cut back, 0 bases at V and 6 bases at J, with 15 bases in the middle. CDR3 length: 16 amino acids. CDR3 coding DNA: TGTGCCAGCAGTTACTCGATTTCGGCATCGGGCAATGAGCAGTTCTTC. Protein product: CASSYSISASGNEQFF.